The 30 T cell receptor beta chains below all came from one sample that was sequenced in a study of human T cells and chemical hapten exposure. This sample's time point: patch test 1, 2 weeks after DPC sensitization. This sample's treatment: therapeutic diphenylcyclopropenone sensitization with weekly scalp DPC. Using its own MiXCR run on the RACE reads, TCRdb lists one record per CDR3 protein. This table holds 120,000 or so distinct CDR3 sequences, approximately 13% found once. This specimen consisted of whole blood, obtained in connection with sensitization to the hapten diphenylcyclopropenone (DPC). The receptors originated from a man aged 18 to 29 with alopecia areata. Some clones in this sample may be carry-over from other donors' samples.

The table lists this clonotype with many counts. In DNA, the CDR3 is TGTGCCAGCAGTTTAGCCAGCGGGGGGGGCACAGATACGCAGTATTTT. This sequence encodes CASSLASGGGTDTQYF. This chain uses TRBV12-3 or TRBV12-4 with TRBJ2-3; TRBD2 matches 10 bases. The CDR3 is 16 amino acids. J gave up 1 base and V 0 bases, and 1 base lay outside the gene matches.

V gene TRBV5-1 combines with J gene TRBJ1-1; tentative D call: TRBD1 (5 bases). This CDR3 is 15 amino acids long. Trimming stripped 0 bases from V and 1 base from J, with 10 bases between. Germline CDR1 and CDR2: SGHRS and YFSETQ. This chain's CDR3 is CASSLAWGENTEAFF. CDR3 sequence (DNA): TGCGCCAGCAGCTTGGCTTGGGGGGAGAACACTGAAGCTTTCTTT.

DNA of the CDR3: TGTGCCAGCAGTGGGATGGGACAGCATAGCTACGAGCAGTACTTC. This translates into CASSGMGQHSYEQYF. The rearrangement links TRBV2 to TRBJ2-7, with 7 nucleotides matching TRBD1. The junction had 9 bases not matched to a gene; V was cut back by 4 bases and J by 3 bases. Germline V gene sequence: CDR1 SNHLY, CDR2 FYNNEI. CDR3 length equals 15 residues.

The V call is TRBV23-1, the J call TRBJ2-2; D call uncertain. TRBV23-1 qualifies as an ORF whose function is uncertain. V dropped 0 bases and J dropped 5 bases, with 16 bases sitting between them. The CDR3 spans 17 residues. The CDR3 reads CASSQSGLELKTGELFF. CDR3 sequence (DNA): TGCGCCAGCAGTCAATCGGGATTAGAGTTGAAGACCGGGGAGCTGTTTTTT.

CDR3 coding DNA: TGTGCCATCAGTGAGGAGGGTGAAGCTTTCTTT. It specifies CAISEEGEAFF. The chain combines TRBV10-3 with TRBJ1-1; unclear D gene. Between the trimmed V and J ends, which lost 2 bases and 7 bases, there was a span of 5 bases. The V gene's germline CDR1 is ENHRY and CDR2 SYGVKD. This CDR3 has 11 amino acids.

The chain uses TRBV28 and TRBJ1-2; the D gene is possibly TRBD1 (5 bases). The CDR3 sequence is 12 residues long. Germline values: CDR1 MDHEN, CDR2 SYDVKM. V lost 5 bases and J 5 bases, leaving 9 bases between the germline ends. The CDR3: CASSPGLYGYTF. The CDR3 bases are TGTGCCAGCAGTCCGGGACTTTATGGCTACACCTTC.

V is TRBV20-1 and J is TRBJ1-2, with D maybe TRBD1 (6 bases). V was pared by 3 bases and J by 0 bases, with 11 bases between. CDR3 size: 14 residues. CDR1 and CDR2 from the germline V gene are DFQATT and SNEGSKA (reference sequence). The CDR3, as DNA: TGCAGTGCTAGTGAGGCAGGGGCTAACTATGGCTACACCTTC. It yields the protein CSASEAGANYGYTF.

V usage is TRBV4-3 and J usage is TRBJ2-7; D might be TRBD1 (5 bases). Germline V gene sequence: CDR1 LGHNA, CDR2 YSLEER. V was trimmed by 1 base and J by 4 bases, leaving 17 bases between them. The CDR3 has 16 amino acids. DNA of the CDR3: TGCGCCAGCAGCCAAGCGTGGGGCTCTCAAAGGTACGAGCAGTACTTC. It specifies CASSQAWGSQRYEQYF.

This clonotype has a count of ten or more. The chain joins TRBV7-8 to TRBJ1-4; D unresolved. CDR1 SGHVS and CDR2 FQNEAQ come from the germline V gene. The CDR3 has 12 residues. Trimming removed 2 bases from V and 8 bases from J, with 6 bases in between. Here the CDR3 reads CASSLSPEKLFF. CDR3 coding DNA: TGTGCCAGCAGCTTATCACCCGAAAAACTGTTTTTT.

This clonotype was seen a few times. The chain carries TRBV5-6 and TRBJ2-1; no firm D call. Looked up from germline, CDR1 is SGHDT and CDR2 is YYEEEE. V was pared by 0 bases and J by 6 bases, with 13 bases between. CDR3 length: 15 residues. DNA for the CDR3: TGTGCCAGCAGCTTGGGCCGGGTATCCGGCAATGAGCAGTTCTTC. It encodes CASSLGRVSGNEQFF.

This clonotype came up a few times. The chain couples TRBV5-5 to TRBJ2-3; a weak D match, TRBD1 (6 bases). The V gene's germline CDR1 is SGHKS and CDR2 YYEKEE (reference sequence). Trimming took off 5 bases at V and 0 bases at J, with 10 bases between the two ends. This CDR3 spans 14 amino acids. The CDR3 protein is CASSQGYSTDTQYF. In DNA, the CDR3 is TGTGCCAGCAGTCAGGGGTATAGCACAGATACGCAGTATTTT.

This clonotype occurred once. V is TRBV12-3 or TRBV12-4 and J is TRBJ2-5; TRBD2 matches 7 bases. The CDR3 loop spans 14 amino acids. The ends lost 7 bases at V and 2 bases at J; junction bases unmatched: 7. CDR3 coding DNA: TGTGCCAGCACTCCTGGGAGGGGACAAGAGACCCAGTACTTC. This codes for CASTPGRGQETQYF.

This clonotype was counted a few times. The chain joins TRBV7-9 to TRBJ1-4; D is unclear. With 5 bases removed from V and 4 bases from J, the gap between germline ends came to 14 bases. Germline V CDR1 and CDR2: SEHNR, FQNEAQ (reference sequence). The CDR3 contains 15 residues. CDR3 DNA sequence: TGTGCCAGCAGCACTTATTCCGGGGATAATGAAAAACTGTTTTTT. This codes for CASSTYSGDNEKLFF.

The V and J genes are TRBV6-6 and TRBJ1-2, with unresolved D. Germline CDR1 MNHNY, CDR2 SVGAGI (reference sequence). The CDR3 is 13 residues long. Trimming pared 0 bases from V and 7 bases from J, leaving 9 bases between. The CDR3 DNA reads TGTGCCAGCAGTTACTCGCGAGAAACTGGCTACACCTTC. Protein sequence: CASSYSRETGYTF.

The genes are TRBV6-5 and TRBJ2-7; maybe TRBD1 (5 bases). The CDR3 has 15 amino acids. Per the germline V gene, CDR1 is MNHEY and CDR2 is SVGAGI. V gave up 2 bases and J gave up 7 bases, with 18 bases separating them. CDR3 residues: CASSYVRTRTKEQYF. In nucleotides, the CDR3 is TGTGCCAGCAGTTACGTTCGGACACGGACGAAAGAGCAGTACTTC.

This clonotype was picked up many times. This chain links TRBV6-1 with TRBJ2-7; weak D call: TRBD1 (5 bases). The CDR3 totals 14 residues. Per the germline V gene, CDR1 is MNHNS and CDR2 is SASEGT. V was trimmed by 6 bases and J by 0 bases, leaving 12 bases between them. CDR3 loop: CASSQGPSSYEQYF. The DNA for the CDR3 is TGTGCCAGCAGCCAGGGCCCGAGCTCCTACGAGCAGTACTTC.

This clonotype turned up a few times. The CDR3 spells CASRNTYEQYV. CDR3 DNA sequence: TGTGCCAGCAGAAATACCTACGAGCAGTACGTC. V gene TRBV28 combines with J gene TRBJ2-7; D call uncertain. The CDR3 is made up of 11 amino acids. V was pared by 6 bases and J by 2 bases, with 5 bases between. Germline loops: CDR1 MDHEN, CDR2 SYDVKM.

In its sample, this clonotype was seen a few times. Because the CDR3's place on the DNA is in doubt, the DNA is left out and the CDR3 is given as listed by TCRdb. The chain joins TRBV12-3 or TRBV12-4 to TRBJ1-2; the D segment call TRBD1 is taken from the table without a DNA check. The CDR3 has 17 amino acids, counting both end residues. The CDR3 loop is CASSFLAGASYGYGYTF.

The chain has TRBV6-2 or TRBV6-3 and TRBJ2-7; 9 nucleotides line up with TRBD1. The CDR3 covers 14 residues. V gave up 9 bases and J gave up 0 bases; unmatched junction bases: 6. Germline CDR1 and CDR2: MNHEY and SVGEGT. The CDR3 DNA sequence: TGTGCCAGTACAGACAGGGGGAACTCCTACGAGCAGTACGTC. Its translation: CASTDRGNSYEQYV.

There are many counts of this clonotype. The chain joins TRBV5-1 to TRBJ2-7, with D perhaps matching TRBD1 or TRBD2 (5 bases each). Germline V lookup: CDR1 SGHRS, CDR2 YFSETQ. V lost 5 bases to trimming and J lost 2 bases, with 26 bases between them. CDR3 length equals 18 residues. CDR3 amino acids: CASRQRTGTVLLPYEQYV. The CDR3 nucleotides are TGCGCCAGCAGACAAAGGACCGGGACCGTCCTCCTCCCCTACGAGCAGTACGTC.

The chain recombines TRBV12-3 or TRBV12-4 with TRBJ1-1; 10 positions match TRBD1. After removal of 5 bases from V and 4 bases from J, the junction contained 10 bases not matched to a gene. This CDR3 spans 16 amino acids. This chain's CDR3 is CASSPPGQGRATEAFF. CDR3 nucleotide sequence: TGTGCCAGCAGTCCCCCGGGACAGGGGCGGGCCACTGAAGCTTTCTTT.

This clonotype has more than one count but fewer than ten. The chain couples TRBV7-8 to TRBJ2-2; 7 nucleotides align to TRBD1. The CDR3 consists of 15 residues. With 3 bases clipped from V and 6 bases from J, the junction kept 7 bases outside the gene matches. Germline V gene sequence: CDR1 SGHVS, CDR2 FQNEAQ. The CDR3 loop reads CASSFMGQGAGELFF. The CDR3 DNA sequence: TGTGCCAGCAGCTTTATGGGCCAGGGGGCCGGGGAGCTGTTTTTT.

The table lists this clonotype with a few counts. The chain uses TRBV9 and TRBJ2-2, with a weak D call TRBD2 (6 bases). The CDR3 totals 17 residues. Trimming removed 0 bases at V and 0 bases at J, with 12 bases between. The germline V gene encodes CDR1 SGDLS and CDR2 YYNGEE. CDR3 in amino acids: CASSVAGGAANTGELFF. In DNA form, the CDR3 reads TGTGCCAGCAGCGTAGCCGGCGGGGCCGCGAACACCGGGGAGCTGTTTTTT.

V and J are TRBV6-2 or TRBV6-3 and TRBJ2-3, with 9 bases fitting TRBD2. Losses at the gene ends were 0 bases for V and 5 bases for J; bases not matched to a gene: 6. This CDR3 comprises 16 residues. Germline V gene lookup returns CDR1 MNHEY and CDR2 SVGEGT. The CDR3 region has the DNA TGTGCCAGCAGTTACTCAGCGGGGGGTCCGAGAGATACGCAGTATTTT. The encoded protein is CASSYSAGGPRDTQYF.

This clonotype appeared a few times. J is TRBJ2-7 and V is TRBV7-9; D assignment may be TRBD1 or TRBD2 (5 bases each). V dropped 1 base and J dropped 2 bases, with 18 bases sitting between them. Germline V gives CDR1 SEHNR, CDR2 FQNEAQ (reference sequence). The CDR3 is made up of 17 amino acids. The CDR3 DNA sequence: TGTGCCAGCAGCTTAGGTCCCGGGGCCGGGTTAACCTACGAGCAGTACTTC. This codes for CASSLGPGAGLTYEQYF.

In this sample, this clonotype turned up many times. The chain has TRBV7-6 and TRBJ2-7; no clear D gene. Germline values: CDR1 SGHVS, CDR2 FNYEAQ. V lost 5 bases and J lost 4, with 9 bases in between. The CDR3 spans 12 residues. The CDR3: CASSSSLYEQYF. The CDR3 DNA reads as TGTGCCAGCAGCAGCTCCCTTTACGAGCAGTACTTC.

A few counts support this clonotype. The V gene is TRBV6-5, the J gene TRBJ1-1, with D unclear. The germline V gene encodes CDR1 MNHEY and CDR2 SVGAGI. Trimming pared 2 bases from V and 3 bases from J, leaving 13 bases between. This CDR3 has 15 amino acids. CDR3 protein: CASSYISDGYTEAFF. CDR3 sequence (DNA): TGTGCCAGCAGTTACATTTCTGATGGGTACACTGAAGCTTTCTTT.

The sample holds a few counts of this clonotype. The chain carries TRBV11-2 and TRBJ2-2; possibly TRBD2 for D (5 bases). This CDR3 region has 15 residues. V gave up 3 bases and J gave up 5 bases, with 13 bases separating them. CDR1 and CDR2 (germline): SGHAT, FQNNGV. The CDR3 nucleotides are TGTGCCAGCAGCTTCCAGCTAACGGGGACCGGGGAGCTGTTTTTT. This gives the protein CASSFQLTGTGELFF. The variable domain in full, with the rest retrieved from reference TRBV11-2 and TRBJ2-2, is EAGVAQSPRYKIIEKRQSVAFWCNPISGHATLYWYQQILGQGPKLLIQFQNNGVVDDSQLPKDRFSAERLKGVDSTLKIQPAKLEDSAVYLCASSFQLTGTGELFFGEGSRLTVL.

This clonotype occurred many times. The chain joins TRBV4-1 to TRBJ2-7; D may be TRBD1 or TRBD2 (6 bases each). The germline V gene has CDR1 MGHRA and CDR2 YSYEKL. The CDR3 sequence is 13 residues long. V lost 0 bases and J 7 bases, leaving 10 bases between the germline ends. The CDR3 spells CASSQERGREQYF. The DNA of the CDR3 is TGCGCCAGCAGCCAAGAACGGGGGCGGGAGCAGTACTTC.

The CDR3 DNA reads TGTGCCAGCTCACCACTTCCCGTTGACCCCAATGAGCAGTTCTTC. This codes for CASSPLPVDPNEQFF. The rearrangement joins TRBV18 to TRBJ2-1, with no clear D. V lost 1 base and J lost 6, with 13 bases in between. This CDR3 is 15 amino acids long. Germline CDR1 KGHSH, CDR2 LQKENI.